The next 25 T cell receptor beta chains were all read from a single sample in a study of blood T cells in healthy people across ages (dated by TCRdb to the mid-2010s). The protocol used for the library was 5' RACE. The run used an Illumina HiSeq 2500. The second PCR ran for roughly 7 to 12 cycles and used a J-beta primer mix along with a sample-barcoded 5' primer. The public reads were run again by TCRdb, first through fastp at Q25 and then through MiXCR, and only productive beta chains were kept. Each CDR3 protein gets just one entry, which takes the most common genes and DNA from the rows behind it. Counted in this sample were fewer than 1.5 million distinct CDR3 sequences; 35% to 45% of them appeared once. The ten largest clones take up roughly 7.9% of the sample. Specimen: blood. These receptor sequences come from a young woman in good health.

The chain uses TRBV12-3 or TRBV12-4 and TRBJ1-4, with D tentatively TRBD1 (6 bases). The germline V and J ends were trimmed by 6 bases and 7 bases, with 15 bases remaining between them. CDR3 size: 14 residues. The CDR3 coding sequence is TGTGCCAGCAGAAAGGGGGGGTTATCTGAAAAACTGTTTTTT. As protein: CASRKGGLSEKLFF.

The chain carries TRBV5-1 and TRBJ2-2, with D tentatively TRBD1 or TRBD2 (5 bases each). CDR3 length equals 14 residues. Germline CDR1 and CDR2: SGHRS and YFSETQ. Trimming stripped 3 bases from V and 2 bases from J, with 8 bases between. The CDR3 region has the DNA TGCGCCAGCAGCTACGGGGACAACACCGGGGAGCTGTTTTTT. This gives the protein CASSYGDNTGELFF. The whole variable domain, filled in from reference TRBV5-1 and TRBJ2-2, reads KAGVTQTPRYLIKTRGQQVTLSCSPISGHRSVSWYQQTPGQGLQFLFEYFSETQRNKGNFPGRFSGRQFSNSRSEMNVSTLELGDSALYLCASSYGDNTGELFFGEGSRLTVL.

A word on this clonotype: A read error is possible here, since a much larger clone lies one base away. The chain carries TRBV24-1 and TRBJ2-3; tentative D call: TRBD1 (7 bases). Germline V gene data show CDR1 as KGHDR and CDR2 as SFDVKD. This CDR3 comprises 15 residues. CDR3 sequence reads: CTTSVQGTSTDTQYF. For the CDR3, the DNA is TGTACCACCAGTGTACAGGGGACTAGCACAGATACGCAGTATTTT.

This clonotype was observed a few times. The rearrangement uses TRBV15 and TRBJ2-1; 8 bases agree with TRBD2. The V and J ends lost 1 base and 5 bases, in that order; junction bases with no gene match: 4. Per the germline V gene, CDR1 is LNHNV and CDR2 is YYDKDF (reference sequence). CDR3 length: 15 residues. The CDR3 nucleotides are TGTGCCACCAGCAGAGTTGAACTAGCGGACAATGAGCAGTTCTTC. It encodes CATSRVELADNEQFF. The full variable domain, in which reference TRBV15 and TRBJ2-1 provide the parts outside the CDR3, is DAMVIQNPRYQVTQFGKPVTLSCSQTLNHNVMYWYQQKSSQAPKLLFHYYDKDFNNEADTPDNFQSRRPNTSFCFLDIRSPGLGDTAMYLCATSRVELADNEQFFGPGTRLTVL.

This clonotype was counted many times. The chain recombines TRBV3-1 with TRBJ2-1; 8 nucleotides match TRBD2. V lost 4 bases, J lost 6 bases, and 2 bases stayed unmatched. This CDR3 is 13 amino acids long. CDR1 is LGHDT, CDR2 YNNKEL, per germline (reference sequence). CDR3 region: CASSPGTSNEQFF. The CDR3 coding sequence is TGTGCCAGCAGCCCCGGGACTAGCAATGAGCAGTTCTTC.

This clonotype was found a few times. V is TRBV5-1 and J is TRBJ2-1, with 14 nucleotides matching TRBD2. The CDR3 totals 15 residues. V was pared by 4 bases and J by 7 bases, with 4 bases of the junction left unmatched. Germline V CDR1 and CDR2: SGHRS, YFSETQ. This CDR3 reads CASSTGTSGSNEQFF. The CDR3 bases are TGCGCCAGCAGCACTGGGACTAGCGGGAGTAATGAGCAGTTCTTC.

The gene calls are TRBV2 and TRBJ1-2, with a weak D call TRBD1 (5 bases). The CDR3 consists of 12 residues. Trimming took off 7 bases at V and 8 bases at J, with 14 bases between the two ends. From germline, CDR1 is SNHLY and CDR2 FYNNEI. In nucleotides, the CDR3 is TGTGCCAGCAAGGGGCCCGCAGGAGGCTACACCTTC. Encoded protein: CASKGPAGGYTF.

The chain uses TRBV12-3 or TRBV12-4 and TRBJ2-3; 8 positions match TRBD1. This CDR3 region has 14 residues. V shed 3 bases, J shed 3 bases, and the junction held 2 bases outside the gene matches. DNA of the CDR3: TGTGCCAGCAGTTTGTACAGGGGGACAGATACGCAGTATTTT. Residues: CASSLYRGTDTQYF.

This chain connects TRBV19 to TRBJ2-2; D is unresolved. Deletions cut 6 bases from V and 0 bases from J, with 11 bases between. CDR3 length: 15 amino acids. CDR1 is LNHDA and CDR2 is SQIVND in the germline V gene (reference sequence). The CDR3 sequence: CASRQKKSNTGELFF. In nucleotides, the CDR3 is TGTGCCAGTAGACAGAAGAAATCGAACACCGGGGAGCTGTTTTTT.

This clonotype was seen a single time. This sequence joins TRBV12-5 and TRBJ2-6; D perhaps matches TRBD2 (6 bases). This CDR3 is 21 amino acids long. Per the germline V gene, CDR1 is LGHNT and CDR2 is FRNRAP. Trimming stripped 2 bases from V and 0 bases from J, with 23 bases between. The CDR3 DNA reads as TGTGCTAGTGGTTTGCCCTCGACGAGCGGGCCTGCTTACTCTGGGGCCAACGTCCTGACTTTC. This sequence encodes CASGLPSTSGPAYSGANVLTF.

CDR3 amino acids: CSAGLAGGFNEQYF. The CDR3 region has the DNA TGCAGTGCGGGCCTAGCGGGAGGGTTCAATGAGCAGTACTTC. The chain employs TRBV20-1 and TRBJ2-5, with 12 bases that match TRBD2. The CDR3 spans 14 residues. The J segment lost 11 bases and the V segment lost 6 bases, leaving 13 bases of the junction unmatched. CDR1 and CDR2 from the germline V gene are DFQATT and SNEGSKA (reference sequence).

The gene calls are TRBV5-1 and TRBJ1-2; the match to TRBD1 covers 10 bases. CDR3 length: 15 residues. Germline V gene sequence: CDR1 SGHRS, CDR2 YFSETQ. The junction had 7 bases not matched to a gene; V was cut back by 4 bases and J by 4 bases. CDR3 protein: CASSAWDRGLYGYTF. The CDR3 nucleotides read TGCGCCAGCAGCGCGTGGGACAGGGGCCTCTATGGCTACACCTTC.

As regards this clonotype: One end of the junction fails to match germline, which may point to a read error. This chain uses TRBV11-2 with TRBJ2-5; possibly TRBD1 or TRBD2 for D (5 bases each). Germline lookup yields CDR1 SGHAT and CDR2 FQNNGV. The CDR3 sequence is 15 residues long. The CDR3 loop is CAGSLPVGAERAQYF. For the CDR3, the DNA is TGTGCCGGCAGCCTCCCCGTTGGGGCAGAGAGGGCCCAGTACTTC.

Comments on this clonotype: This may stem from a read error, because a much larger clone lies one nucleotide away. This sequence joins TRBV5-6 and TRBJ2-1; 13 positions match TRBD2. The tail of the sequence fits TRBJ2-7 better, so the J call may be wrong. Germline CDR1 and CDR2: SGHDT and YYEEEE. CDR3 length: 14 amino acids. The DNA for the CDR3 is TGTGCCAGCAGGGGGACTAGCGGGGACAATGAGCAGTACTTC. It is translated as CASRGTSGDNEQYF.

This clonotype was observed a few times. This chain links TRBV20-1 with TRBJ2-3; TRBD2 aligns across 9 bases. Germline trimming cut 5 bases from V and 1 base from J; bases unmatched to any gene: 16. This CDR3 is 18 amino acids long. Germline CDR1 is DFQATT and CDR2 is SNEGSKA (reference sequence). The CDR3 DNA reads TGCAGTGCTTTAGTTCGCGGGGGGGGCCTCTCCGGCACAGATACGCAGTATTTT. Translation gives CSALVRGGGLSGTDTQYF.

The chain recombines TRBV13 with TRBJ2-5; 7 bases are a match to TRBD2. V shed 5 bases, J shed 5 bases, and the junction held 11 bases outside the gene matches. Germline CDR1 PRHDT, CDR2 FYEKMQ (reference sequence). This CDR3 is built from 15 residues. CDR3 amino acids: CASSPPRGGAETQYF. The CDR3 nucleotides are TGTGCCAGCAGCCCTCCTCGGGGAGGGGCGGAGACCCAGTACTTC.

This clonotype occurred a few times. The gene calls are TRBV10-3 and TRBJ2-3; 10 positions match TRBD2. CDR1 is ENHRY, CDR2 SYGVKD, per germline. V lost 11 bases and J lost 6; bases outside the gene matches: 11. The CDR3 spans 14 residues. CDR3 loop: CASSSGGVPDTQYF. CDR3 nucleotides: TGTGCCTCATCTAGCGGGGGCGTCCCGGATACGCAGTATTTT.

The table lists this clonotype with a few counts. The genes are TRBV20-1 and TRBJ1-2; D not certain. The CDR3 has 11 amino acids. Per germline, CDR1 DFQATT and CDR2 SNEGSKA (reference sequence). V lost 5 bases and J 8 bases, leaving 12 bases between the germline ends. The CDR3 coding sequence is TGCAGTGCTGGAGTGGCGCGGGGCTACACCTTC. It yields the protein CSAGVARGYTF.

The V call is TRBV4-1, the J call TRBJ2-3; 8 bases align to TRBD1. CDR1 and CDR2 (germline): MGHRA, YSYEKL. The CDR3 spans 17 residues. J lost 2 bases, V lost 4 bases, and 11 bases had no gene match. As DNA, the CDR3 is TGCGCCAGCAGCCGAGACCCGGGGCAGGGGGCCACAGATACGCAGTATTTT. Translated: CASSRDPGQGATDTQYF.

This rearrangement joins TRBV30 to TRBJ1-5, with unresolved D. The CDR3 is 13 amino acids. V was shortened by 2 bases and J by 2 bases, with 7 bases between the two germline ends. Germline CDR1 reads GTSNPN; CDR2 reads SVGIG (reference sequence). CDR3 DNA sequence: TGTGCCTGGAGTCGGCAGGGCAATCAGCCCCAGCATTTT. This sequence encodes CAWSRQGNQPQHF.

This clonotype was detected a few times. The chain joins TRBV6-6 to TRBJ2-1; D is undetermined. The germline CDR1 and CDR2 sequences are MNHNY and SVGAGI (reference sequence). The ends were cut back, 0 bases at V and 6 bases at J, with 9 bases in the middle. The CDR3 covers 14 residues. For the CDR3, the DNA is TGTGCCAGCAGTTACTCGTTAACGGTCAATGAGCAGTTCTTC. Protein sequence: CASSYSLTVNEQFF.

This clonotype showed up just a few times. This sequence joins TRBV6-1 and TRBJ2-7, with 12 bases fitting TRBD1. Unmatched junction bases numbered 6, after V lost 4 bases and J lost 5 bases. Germline V CDR1 and CDR2: MNHNS, SASEGT. The CDR3 has 15 residues. Here the CDR3 DNA reads TGTGCCAGCAGTGCCGGGACAGGGGGCGCGAACGAGCAGTACTTC. This translates into CASSAGTGGANEQYF.

This clonotype showed up many times. The chain joins TRBV20-1 to TRBJ2-1; D is ambiguous. The germline V and J ends were trimmed by 0 bases and 0 bases, with 9 bases remaining between them. The CDR3 contains 15 residues. CDR1 is DFQATT, CDR2 SNEGSKA, per germline (reference sequence). The DNA for the CDR3 is TGCAGTGCTAGAGATCCCCGGAGCTCCTACAATGAGCAGTTCTTC. Amino acids: CSARDPRSSYNEQFF.

The rearrangement joins TRBV27 to TRBJ2-2; 7 bases map to TRBD2. The CDR3 has 18 amino acids. V shed 5 bases, J shed 5 bases, and the junction held 17 bases outside the gene matches. CDR1 is MNHEY and CDR2 is SMNVEV in the germline V gene (reference sequence). CDR3 residues: CASSASGETSSVTGELFF. CDR3 in DNA: TGTGCCAGCAGTGCTAGCGGTGAAACCTCGTCGGTTACCGGGGAGCTGTTTTTT.

This clonotype was counted a single time. The chain employs TRBV4-1 and TRBJ2-5, with D possibly TRBD1 on 7 matching bases. The germline gives CDR1 MGHRA, CDR2 YSYEKL. Trimming removed 0 bases at V and 5 bases at J, with 16 bases between. This CDR3 has 16 amino acids. The CDR3 DNA sequence: TGCGCCAGCAGCCAAGAAAATGTCAGGGGGGCTGAGACCCAGTACTTC. This sequence encodes CASSQENVRGAETQYF.